Described below is a single T cell receptor (beta chain) sequence and its context. CDR3 length equals 16 residues. With V trimmed by 6 bases and J by 2 bases, 11 bases remained unmatched. The V gene's germline CDR1 is SNHLY and CDR2 FYNNEI. TCRdb's copy holds only in-frame clones and misses some; the assay was immunoSEQ multiplex PCR. The sample carries about 680,000 clones, approximately 88% recorded once. Treatment described: roughly 18 received Ad26.COV2.S at low or high dose, single or two shots; roughly five received placebo; per-sample allocation not given. It was on day 63 after the first vaccine or placebo injection that samples were taken. Whoever gave the sample was an adult aged 18-55 years in Boston. This record comes from a study of Ad26.COV2.S vaccination and SARS-CoV-2 variants. Overall study context: Donor participated within the Ad26.COV2.S arm of the COV1001 trial. Administration of Ad26.COV2.S was intramuscular, either once or twice 56 days apart.

The clonotype originates from a person between 18 and 60 years old who received the Ad26.COV2.S COVID-19 vaccine or a placebo. The chain uses TRBV2 and TRBJ2-5; TRBD1 aligns across 8 bases. The material sequenced was peripheral blood, taken in a trial of Ad26.COV2.S vaccine versus placebo. As DNA, the CDR3 is TGTGCCAGCAGCATGGAGGACAGGGTTTTTCAAGAGACCCAGTACTTC. This gives the protein CASSMEDRVFQETQYF.